This TCR beta chain was found in a study of blood T cell repertoires in COVID-19. Whole-study context: Samples taken during acute and convalescent COVID-19 were collected in the United States, Italy and Spain. The analysed material was cDNA or gDNA that came from T cells, B-cell-depleted T cells, or PBMCs.

Germline lookup yields CDR1 SNHLY and CDR2 FYNNEI. There are 16 residues in the CDR3. V was clipped by 7 bases and J by 5 bases; unmatched bases: 15. Authors' data handling: Reference gene primer amplification gave nucleated cell count estimates. The table came from immunoSEQ multiplex PCR; TCRdb's copy has only in-frame clones and leaves some out. V and J calls and clone size are given by that table; D and trimming were obtained from the DNA. Among fewer than 40,000 clones listed, about 82% were seen once. The TCR sequence derives from a human donor in a cohort sampled during active COVID-19. The V and J genes are TRBV2 and TRBJ1-1, with 8 bases that match TRBD1. The sequenced sample was peripheral blood. The chain's CDR3 is CASISTLQGVGTEAFF. CDR3 DNA: TGTGCCAGCATTTCAACCCTACAGGGGGTAGGGACTGAAGCTTTCTTT.